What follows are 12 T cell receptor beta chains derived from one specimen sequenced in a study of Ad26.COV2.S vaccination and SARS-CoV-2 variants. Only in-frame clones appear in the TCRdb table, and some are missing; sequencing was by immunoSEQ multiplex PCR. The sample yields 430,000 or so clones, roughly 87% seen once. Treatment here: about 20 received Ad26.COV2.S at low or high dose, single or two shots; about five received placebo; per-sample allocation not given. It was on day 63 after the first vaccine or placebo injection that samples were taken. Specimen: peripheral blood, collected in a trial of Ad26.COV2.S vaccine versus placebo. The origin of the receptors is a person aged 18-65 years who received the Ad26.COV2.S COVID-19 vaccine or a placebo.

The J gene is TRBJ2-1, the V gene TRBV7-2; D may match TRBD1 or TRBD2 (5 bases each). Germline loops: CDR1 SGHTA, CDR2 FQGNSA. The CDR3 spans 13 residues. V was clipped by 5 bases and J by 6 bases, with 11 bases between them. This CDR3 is CASSPGPANEQFF. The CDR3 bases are TGTGCCAGCAGCCCGGGACCGGCCAATGAGCAGTTCTTC. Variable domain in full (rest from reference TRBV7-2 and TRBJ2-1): GAGVSQSPSNKVTEKGKDVELRCDPISGHTALYWYRQSLGQGLEFLIYFQGNSAPDKSGLPSDRFSAERTGGSVSTLTIQRTQQEDSAVYLCASSPGPANEQFFGPGTRLTVL.

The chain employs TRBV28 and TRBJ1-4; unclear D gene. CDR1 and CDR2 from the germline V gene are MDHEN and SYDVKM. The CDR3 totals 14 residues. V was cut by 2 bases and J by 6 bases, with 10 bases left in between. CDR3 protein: CASSLGQAHEKLFF. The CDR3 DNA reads TGTGCCAGCAGTTTAGGGCAGGCCCATGAAAAACTGTTTTTT.

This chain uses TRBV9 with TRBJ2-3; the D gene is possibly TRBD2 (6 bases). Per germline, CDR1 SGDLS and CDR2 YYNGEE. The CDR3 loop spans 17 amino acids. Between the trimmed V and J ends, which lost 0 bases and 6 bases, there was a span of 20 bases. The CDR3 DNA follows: TGTGCCAGCAGCGTAGGGGTTTGGGGCTTAGCGGAGGATACGCAGTATTTT. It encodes CASSVGVWGLAEDTQYF.

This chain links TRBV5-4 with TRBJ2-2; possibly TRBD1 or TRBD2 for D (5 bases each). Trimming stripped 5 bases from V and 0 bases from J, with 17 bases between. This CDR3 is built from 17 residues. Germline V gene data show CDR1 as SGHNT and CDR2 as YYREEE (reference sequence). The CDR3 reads CASSLLPGPSNTGELFF. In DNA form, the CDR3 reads TGTGCCAGCAGTCTCCTCCCGGGACCCTCGAACACCGGGGAGCTGTTTTTT.

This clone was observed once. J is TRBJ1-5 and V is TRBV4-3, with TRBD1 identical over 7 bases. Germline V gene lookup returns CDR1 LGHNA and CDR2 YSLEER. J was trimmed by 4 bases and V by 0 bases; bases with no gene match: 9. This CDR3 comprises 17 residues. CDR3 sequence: CASSQEVAGGRNQPQHF. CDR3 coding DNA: TGCGCCAGCAGCCAAGAAGTGGCAGGGGGAAGGAATCAGCCCCAGCATTTT.

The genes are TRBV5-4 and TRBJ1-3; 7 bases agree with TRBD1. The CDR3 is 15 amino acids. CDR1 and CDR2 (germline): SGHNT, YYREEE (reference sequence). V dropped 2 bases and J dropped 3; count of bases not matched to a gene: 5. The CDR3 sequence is CASSLHTGDGNTIYF. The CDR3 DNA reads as TGTGCCAGCAGCTTACACACAGGGGATGGAAACACCATATATTTT.

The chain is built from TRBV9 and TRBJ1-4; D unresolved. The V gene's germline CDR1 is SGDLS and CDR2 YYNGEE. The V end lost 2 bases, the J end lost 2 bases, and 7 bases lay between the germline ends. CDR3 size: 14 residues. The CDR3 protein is CASSVGGTNEKLFF. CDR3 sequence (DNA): TGTGCCAGCAGCGTTGGAGGGACTAATGAAAAACTGTTTTTT.

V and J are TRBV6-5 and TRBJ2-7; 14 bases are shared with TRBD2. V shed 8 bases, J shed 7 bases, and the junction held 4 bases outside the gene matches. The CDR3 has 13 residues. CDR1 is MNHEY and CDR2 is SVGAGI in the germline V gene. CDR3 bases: TGTGCCAGCTCCCGGACTAGCGGGGGGGAGCAGTACTTC. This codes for CASSRTSGGEQYF.

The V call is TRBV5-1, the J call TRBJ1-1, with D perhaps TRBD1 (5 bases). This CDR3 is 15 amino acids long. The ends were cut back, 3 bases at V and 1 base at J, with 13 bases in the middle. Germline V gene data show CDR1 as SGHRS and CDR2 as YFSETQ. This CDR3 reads CASSYDRPRNTEAFF. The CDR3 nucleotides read TGCGCCAGCAGCTATGACAGACCCAGGAACACTGAAGCTTTCTTT.

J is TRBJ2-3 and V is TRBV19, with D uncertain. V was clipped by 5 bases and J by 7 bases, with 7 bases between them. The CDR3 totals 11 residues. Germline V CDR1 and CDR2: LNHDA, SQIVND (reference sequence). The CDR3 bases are TGTGCCAGTAGTCTACATCATACGCAGTATTTT. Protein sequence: CASSLHHTQYF.

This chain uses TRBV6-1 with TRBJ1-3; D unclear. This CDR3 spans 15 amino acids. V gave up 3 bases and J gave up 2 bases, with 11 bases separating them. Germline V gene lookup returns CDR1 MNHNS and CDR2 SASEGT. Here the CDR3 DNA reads TGTGCCAGCAGTGACGTCAGCTTTGCTGGAAACACCATATATTTT. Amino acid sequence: CASSDVSFAGNTIYF.

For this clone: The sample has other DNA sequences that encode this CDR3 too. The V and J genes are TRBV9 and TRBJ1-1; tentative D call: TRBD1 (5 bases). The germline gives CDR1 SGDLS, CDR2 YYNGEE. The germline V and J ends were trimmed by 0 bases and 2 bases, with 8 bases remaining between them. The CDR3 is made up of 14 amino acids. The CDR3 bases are TGTGCCAGCAGCGTAGGTAGGGGTAACACTGAAGCTTTCTTT. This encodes CASSVGRGNTEAFF.